Below are 16 T cell receptor beta chains sequenced from a single sample in a study of blood T cells in healthy people across ages. A second about 7 to 12 cycle PCR used barcoded and J-beta primers. MiXCR was run by TCRdb on the 5' RACE reads, yielding one entry per CDR3 protein. The sample comprises about 1.4 million distinct CDR3 sequences, around 59% of which are singletons, and roughly 6.3% rests with the top ten. Sequencing used blood. These TCRs come from a man younger than 35 in good health.

This clonotype was counted a few times. The chain has TRBV5-1 and TRBJ2-7, with D perhaps matching TRBD1 or TRBD2 (5 bases each). This CDR3 has 17 amino acids. CDR1 SGHRS and CDR2 YFSETQ come from the germline V gene. V lost 0 bases and J 3 bases, leaving 19 bases between the germline ends. The CDR3 protein is CASSLGDGALDRYEQYF. CDR3 in DNA: TGCGCCAGCAGCTTGGGGGACGGCGCGCTGGACCGCTACGAGCAGTACTTC.

V gene TRBV18 combines with J gene TRBJ1-2; a weak D match, TRBD1 (5 bases). The CDR3 is 14 residues long. CDR1 is KGHSH and CDR2 is LQKENI in the germline V gene. The V end lost 3 bases, the J end lost 11 bases, and 19 bases lay between the germline ends. CDR3 residues: CASSPLDRKSGYTF. The CDR3 nucleotides are TGTGCCAGCTCACCCCTCGACAGAAAGAGTGGTTACACCTTC.

This clonotype was counted a few times. The chain uses TRBV29-1 and TRBJ2-7; perhaps D is TRBD1 or TRBD2 (7 bases each). The V gene's germline CDR1 is SQVTM and CDR2 ANQGSEA. The length of the CDR3 is 16 residues. V shed 3 bases and J shed 0 bases, with 18 bases lying between them. CDR3 nucleotides: TGCAGCGTTGATGGGGCAGGGGGGGGCCACTCCTACGAGCAGTACTTC. Residues: CSVDGAGGGHSYEQYF.

This clonotype was seen a few times. The CDR3 here is CSASRGINEKLFF. The CDR3 coding sequence is TGCAGCGCAAGTCGGGGGATCAATGAAAAACTGTTTTTT. The chain links TRBV29-1 to TRBJ1-4, with D possibly TRBD1 on 5 matching bases. Germline V lookup: CDR1 SQVTM, CDR2 ANQGSEA. V lost 7 bases to trimming and J lost 5 bases, with 14 bases between them. This CDR3 has 13 residues.

There are a few counts of this clonotype. V is TRBV28 and J is TRBJ2-3; D may be TRBD2 (5 bases). The germline gives CDR1 MDHEN, CDR2 SYDVKM. The V and J ends lost 4 bases and 2 bases respectively, with 10 bases between them. The CDR3 has 14 amino acids. The CDR3 is CASSYAGITDTQYF. DNA of the CDR3: TGTGCCAGCAGTTATGCGGGTATCACAGATACGCAGTATTTT.

This chain joins TRBV3-1 and TRBJ2-1; TRBD2 matches 7 bases. V shed 1 base, J shed 3 bases, and the junction held 6 bases outside the gene matches. The CDR3 loop spans 16 amino acids. The germline gives CDR1 LGHDT, CDR2 YNNKEL (reference sequence). The CDR3 sequence: CASSQVGASGYNEQFF. In DNA, the CDR3 is TGTGCCAGCAGCCAAGTTGGGGCTAGCGGCTACAATGAGCAGTTCTTC.

This clonotype came up once. V gene TRBV6-6 combines with J gene TRBJ2-5, with TRBD2 identical over 8 bases. With the DNA end fitting TRBJ2-7 better, the J assignment may be wrong. Germline assignment: CDR1 MNHNY and CDR2 SVGAGI (reference sequence). This CDR3 region has 15 residues. The CDR3 is CASSYSITSGYEQYF. The CDR3 nucleotides are TGTGCCAGCAGTTACTCGATAACTAGCGGCTACGAGCAGTACTTC.

V and J are TRBV20-1 and TRBJ2-7; no reliable D call. With 3 bases removed from V and 2 bases from J, the gap between germline ends came to 8 bases. This CDR3 spans 12 amino acids. Germline CDR1 reads DFQATT; CDR2 reads SNEGSKA (reference sequence). DNA of the CDR3: TGCAGTGCTAGTGACCGAACCTACGAGCAGTACTTC. Its translation: CSASDRTYEQYF.

V usage is TRBV5-6 and J usage is TRBJ2-3, with D possibly matching TRBD1 (5 bases). Trimming took off 3 bases at V and 1 base at J, with 12 bases between the two ends. Germline V gives CDR1 SGHDT, CDR2 YYEEEE. The CDR3 length is 15 residues. CDR3 nucleotides: TGTGCCAGCAGCTGGGTGGGGCGAGGCACAGATACGCAGTATTTT. Residues: CASSWVGRGTDTQYF.

The genes are TRBV24-1 and TRBJ1-5, with no clear D. Germline assignment: CDR1 KGHDR and CDR2 SFDVKD. The CDR3 spans 13 residues. V shed 9 bases and J shed 3 bases, with 11 bases lying between them. CDR3 residues: CATGVGNNQPQHF. As DNA, the CDR3 is TGTGCCACCGGGGTCGGGAACAATCAGCCCCAGCATTTT.

This sequence joins TRBV28 and TRBJ2-1; TRBD1 agrees at 7 bases. In germline, CDR1 is MDHEN, CDR2 SYDVKM. V lost 7 bases, J lost 10 bases, and 10 bases stayed unmatched. The CDR3 spans 13 residues. The DNA of the CDR3 is TGTGCCAGCACCCTTTTCCGCAGGGGGGAGCAGTTCTTC. Protein: CASTLFRRGEQFF.

The chain is built from TRBV6-2 or TRBV6-3 and TRBJ1-1; unclear D gene. Germline V gives CDR1 MNHEY, CDR2 SVGEGT. This CDR3 has 14 residues. The V gene lost 7 bases and the J gene lost 4 bases, with 16 bases spanning the gap. The CDR3 DNA reads as TGTGCCAGCACCCAAGGCTGGGGTGTCACTGAAGCTTTCTTT. As protein: CASTQGWGVTEAFF.

The J gene is TRBJ2-7, the V gene TRBV28, with 9 bases that match TRBD1. The CDR3 consists of 13 residues. Germline values: CDR1 MDHEN, CDR2 SYDVKM. V dropped 6 bases and J dropped 3; count of bases not matched to a gene: 3. CDR3: CASRGTGYYEQYF. For the CDR3, the DNA is TGTGCCAGCAGAGGGACAGGGTACTACGAGCAGTACTTC.

The J gene is TRBJ2-1, the V gene TRBV12-3 or TRBV12-4; D call uncertain. The germline V and J ends were trimmed by 5 bases and 15 bases, with 17 bases remaining between them. The CDR3 is 12 residues long. CDR3 bases: TGTGCCAGCAGTCCCGGGTCCCCGGATCGGTTCTTC. It translates to CASSPGSPDRFF.

In this sample, this clonotype turned up a few times. The chain joins TRBV4-1 to TRBJ1-5; D is unclear. Between the trimmed V and J ends, which lost 4 bases and 3 bases, there was a span of 13 bases. CDR3 size: 15 residues. Germline V gene lookup returns CDR1 MGHRA and CDR2 YSYEKL. CDR3 region: CASSPSFGSNQPQHF. DNA of the CDR3: TGCGCCAGCAGCCCCTCGTTTGGCTCCAATCAGCCCCAGCATTTT.

The chain is built from TRBV10-3 and TRBJ2-2; TRBD2 might be the D (5 bases). The CDR3 sequence is 17 residues long. Trimming left V 3 bases short and J 4 bases short, with 18 bases between. CDR1 is ENHRY, CDR2 SYGVKD, per germline. The CDR3 DNA reads TGTGCCATCAGTGACACTTTGACACGAGGAGGCACCGGGGAGCTGTTTTTT. Encoded protein: CAISDTLTRGGTGELFF.